This T cell receptor (beta chain) was identified in a study of Ad26.COV2.S vaccination and SARS-CoV-2 variants. Across the whole study: Once, or twice with 56 days between doses, Ad26.COV2.S was given intramuscularly. The study's findings and limits: Whether participants received vaccine or placebo, their non-spike TCR breadth was similar.

This clone was recorded a few times. Antigen: not known. The CDR3 is 15 amino acids. Trimming left V 2 bases short and J 6 bases short, with 15 bases between. Germline-derived CDR1 and CDR2 are SGHAT and FQDESV (reference sequence). Treatment defined: some 20 received Ad26.COV2.S at low or high dose, single or two shots; several received placebo; per-sample allocation not given. Sampling was performed 63 days after the first vaccine or placebo injection. Sequencing used immunoSEQ multiplex PCR; TCRdb keeps in-frame clones, though not all of them. The repertoire holds approximately 410,000 clones, with approximately 90% as singletons.

This chain connects TRBV11-1 to TRBJ2-3; D ambiguous. Sequenced here: peripheral blood, sampled in a trial of Ad26.COV2.S vaccine versus placebo. This receptor was obtained from a person between 18 and 59 years old who received the Ad26.COV2.S COVID-19 vaccine or a placebo. As DNA, the CDR3 is TGTGCCAGCAGCTTACGGATCGCTGGTGGGGATACGCAGTATTTT. It translates to CASSLRIAGGDTQYF.